The sequence of this T cell receptor (beta chain) was determined in a study of CD8 T cells in Susac syndrome. It was with random hexamers that roughly 0.5 to 1 ug RNA was reverse transcribed. TCRdb recomputed calls from the immunoSEQ multiplex PCR reads with MiXCR, one row per CDR3 protein. The sample has 200,000 to 250,000 distinct CDR3 sequences; 80% to 95% are singletons. Trimming took 8 bases from V and 2 from J, leaving 11 bases between them. The germline V gene encodes CDR1 SGHDN and CDR2 FVKESK. The CDR3 has 13 residues. This chain uses TRBV14 with TRBJ2-3, with D tentatively TRBD1 or TRBD2 (5 bases each). The TCR comes from a human donor with multiple sclerosis. Sequencing input: CD8+ T cells from PBMCs. The CDR3 nucleotides are TGTGCCAGCGGGACGCTTCTCACAGATACGCAGTATTTT. Translating it yields CASGTLLTDTQYF.